This T cell receptor beta chain was observed in a study of blood T cell repertoires in COVID-19. Whole-study context: The study drew acute and convalescent COVID-19 samples from the United States, Italy and Spain. Nucleic acid was either cDNA or gDNA, and it came from T cells, B-cell-depleted T cells, or PBMCs.

The sample holds many counts of this clone. The CDR3 loop spans 13 amino acids. Germline-derived CDR1 and CDR2 are MGHDK and SYGVNS. Trimming cost V 6 bases and J 4 bases, with 9 bases left between them. Authors' processing steps: Scientists estimated how many nucleated cells there were by amplifying reference gene primers. Assay: immunoSEQ multiplex PCR; the TCRdb copy retains only in-frame clones and omits some. D and trimming were read from the DNA, whereas the V and J calls and clone size are those reported in that table. This repertoire shows about 59,000 clones, roughly 80% found once; its top ten account for around a tenth.

Sample: peripheral blood. The J gene is TRBJ2-2, the V gene TRBV25-1; D might be TRBD1 (5 bases). The clonotype was recovered from a human donor in a cohort sampled during active COVID-19. CDR3 loop: CASRQESTGELFF. In nucleotides, the CDR3 is TGTGCCAGCAGACAGGAGTCCACCGGGGAGCTGTTTTTT.